One and the same sample provided the 31 T cell receptor beta chains below, sequenced in a study of blood T cell repertoires in COVID-19. The method was immunoSEQ multiplex PCR; TCRdb's version includes in-frame clones alone and lacks a portion of them. The sample lists 310,000 or so clones; roughly nine tenths were seen once. The specimen sequenced was peripheral blood. These receptors were taken from a woman aged 45 to 65 who had recovered from COVID-19.

This sequence joins TRBV6-2 or TRBV6-3 and TRBJ2-1; 9 nucleotides line up with TRBD1. Trimming cost V 0 bases and J 0 bases; bases outside gene matches: 6. Germline V gives CDR1 MNHEY, CDR2 SVGEGT. The CDR3 contains 18 residues. In DNA, the CDR3 is TGTGCCAGCAGTTACTCGATTGGGACAGGGCTCTCCTACAATGAGCAGTTCTTC. Translated: CASSYSIGTGLSYNEQFF.

The V call is TRBV9, the J call TRBJ1-1, with TRBD1 matching 7 bases. CDR1 and CDR2 (germline): SGDLS, YYNGEE. V gave up 4 bases and J gave up 4 bases; unmatched junction bases: 4. This CDR3 is built from 13 residues. CDR3 sequence (DNA): TGTGCCAGCAGCCCCCCAGGGGGCACTGAAGCTTTCTTT. This codes for CASSPPGGTEAFF.

The chain links TRBV6-5 to TRBJ2-7, with D possibly being TRBD2 (5 bases). The CDR3 is 13 residues long. Germline CDR1 MNHEY, CDR2 SVGAGI. Trimming took off 4 bases at V and 3 bases at J, with 10 bases between the two ends. The CDR3 is CASSSSTFYEQYF. DNA of the CDR3: TGTGCCAGCAGTTCTAGCACATTCTACGAGCAGTACTTC.

This chain links TRBV6-6 with TRBJ1-4; TRBD1 agrees at 8 bases. Germline CDR1 MNHNY, CDR2 SVGAGI (reference sequence). The trim removed 5 bases at V and 8 bases at J, leaving 19 bases unmatched. CDR3 length equals 18 residues. Here the CDR3 DNA reads TGTGCCAGCAGTCTGCCGGACAGGGCCGGGTATACTGACGAAAAACTGTTTTTT. This encodes CASSLPDRAGYTDEKLFF.

The chain employs TRBV4-3 and TRBJ1-2; 8 nucleotides line up with TRBD1. CDR1 and CDR2 from the germline V gene are LGHNA and YSLEER. This CDR3 is 15 amino acids long. The trim removed 2 bases at V and 8 bases at J, leaving 10 bases unmatched. CDR3 DNA: TGCGCCAGCAGCCAATACCGGGACAGGTCGTTGGGCTACACCTTC. This encodes CASSQYRDRSLGYTF.

This chain joins TRBV7-3 and TRBJ1-2; a possible D gene is TRBD1 (6 bases). The V end was cut by 5 bases, the J end by 5 bases, with 18 bases between. Germline-derived CDR1 and CDR2 are SGHTA and FQGTGA. The CDR3 is made up of 15 amino acids. DNA for the CDR3: TGTGCCAGCAGCCCCGAGAGCGCAGGGGTTTATGGCTACACCTTC. Encoded protein: CASSPESAGVYGYTF.

This chain links TRBV28 with TRBJ2-2, with 7 bases fitting TRBD2. The CDR3 is 15 residues long. Trimming took 2 bases from V and 5 from J; bases not matched to a gene: 5. Per the germline V gene, CDR1 is MDHEN and CDR2 is SYDVKM. The CDR3 loop reads CASSLAGVDTGELFF. DNA for the CDR3: TGTGCCAGCAGTTTAGCGGGAGTAGATACCGGGGAGCTGTTTTTT.

This chain's CDR3 is CASSLIPSSNQPQHF. CDR3 sequence (DNA): TGTGCCAGCAGCTTAATACCGAGTAGCAATCAGCCCCAGCATTTT. This chain links TRBV7-2 with TRBJ1-5, with D unresolved. CDR3 length: 15 amino acids. Deletions cut 2 bases from V and 0 bases from J, with 8 bases between. Germline CDR1 SGHTA, CDR2 FQGNSA.

The gene calls are TRBV5-5 and TRBJ1-1; 11 bases agree with TRBD1. CDR1 SGHKS and CDR2 YYEKEE come from the germline V gene (reference sequence). V shed 3 bases and J 2 bases; nucleotides not matched to a gene: 6. There are 16 residues in the CDR3. CDR3 sequence (DNA): TGTGCCAGCAGCTCGGACAGGGGGCGAGGTAACACTGAAGCTTTCTTT. Protein product: CASSSDRGRGNTEAFF.

The sample holds many counts of this clone. V is TRBV27 and J is TRBJ1-2; 7 bases agree with TRBD1. Looked up from germline, CDR1 is MNHEY and CDR2 is SMNVEV (reference sequence). V shed 4 bases and J 0 bases; nucleotides not matched to a gene: 5. CDR3 size: 15 residues. CDR3 sequence reads: CASSSPGQPNYGYTF. CDR3 DNA sequence: TGTGCCAGCAGTTCCCCGGGACAGCCTAACTATGGCTACACCTTC.

This clone occurred a few times. The chain is built from TRBV7-8 and TRBJ2-7, with 7 bases matching TRBD2. The V and J ends lost 1 base and 2 bases, in that order; junction bases with no gene match: 8. Germline CDR1 reads SGHVS; CDR2 reads FQNEAQ. The CDR3 spans 16 residues. In DNA, the CDR3 is TGTGCCAGCAGCTTAGTTGGGCTAGCGGTAACCTACGAGCAGTACTTC. Its translation is CASSLVGLAVTYEQYF. Full variable domain (rest looked up from reference TRBV7-8 and TRBJ2-7): GAGVSQSPRYKVAKRGQDVALRCDPISGHVSLFWYQQALGQGPEFLTYFQNEAQLDKSGLPSDRFFAERPEGSVSTLKIQRTQQEDSAVYLCASSLVGLAVTYEQYFGPGTRLTVT.

The chain couples TRBV30 to TRBJ2-1, with D hard to call. The CDR3 runs 11 residues. Germline V gene sequence: CDR1 GTSNPN, CDR2 SVGIG (reference sequence). Trimming removed 2 bases at V and 7 bases at J, with 6 bases between. CDR3 amino acids: CAWSNRNEQFF. The CDR3 bases are TGTGCCTGGAGTAATAGAAATGAGCAGTTCTTC.

The chain couples TRBV27 to TRBJ1-5; unclear D gene. CDR1 and CDR2 (germline): MNHEY, SMNVEV (reference sequence). The CDR3 spans 15 residues. V lost 4 bases to trimming and J lost 1 base, with 11 bases between them. This CDR3 is CASSYSIVSNQPQHF. In nucleotides, the CDR3 is TGTGCCAGCAGTTATAGTATAGTGAGCAATCAGCCCCAGCATTTT.

V gene TRBV2 combines with J gene TRBJ1-2; tentative D call: TRBD1 (6 bases). CDR3 length: 13 residues. V was cut by 3 bases and J by 8 bases, with 13 bases left in between. Germline values: CDR1 SNHLY, CDR2 FYNNEI. The CDR3 bases are TGTGCCAGCAGTGATGTGGGGGCAAAGGGCTACACCTTC. Its translation: CASSDVGAKGYTF.

This chain connects TRBV28 to TRBJ2-1, with 8 positions matching TRBD1. The germline gives CDR1 MDHEN, CDR2 SYDVKM. The ends lost 5 bases at V and 5 bases at J; junction bases unmatched: 2. This CDR3 comprises 13 residues. CDR3 DNA sequence: TGTGCCAGCAGTCGACAGGGGAACAATGAGCAGTTCTTC. It yields the protein CASSRQGNNEQFF.

The table lists this clone with a count of one. This chain connects TRBV7-2 to TRBJ1-6; 7 bases are shared with TRBD1. V lost 5 bases to trimming and J lost 6 bases; unmatched junction nucleotides: 10. Germline loops: CDR1 SGHTA, CDR2 FQGNSA. This CDR3 contains 16 residues. The CDR3 DNA follows: TGTGCCAGCAGCCTCCGGGAGGGGGCAGGTAATTCACCCCTCCACTTT. It is translated as CASSLREGAGNSPLHF.

This chain joins TRBV7-6 and TRBJ1-1; 9 positions match TRBD1. The CDR3 loop spans 16 amino acids. Germline-derived CDR1 and CDR2 are SGHVS and FNYEAQ. Germline trimming cut 3 bases from V and 8 bases from J; bases unmatched to any gene: 13. In nucleotides, the CDR3 is TGTGCCAGCAGCTTGGCTCATTTACCGGGACAGGGAGAAGCTTTCTTT. This sequence encodes CASSLAHLPGQGEAFF. Filled out from reference TRBV7-6 and TRBJ1-1, the complete variable domain reads GAGVSQSPRYKVTKRGQDVALRCDPISGHVSLYWYRQALGQGPEFLTYFNYEAQQDKSGLPNDRFSAERPEGSISTLTIQRTEQRDSAMYRCASSLAHLPGQGEAFFGQGTRLTVV.

J is TRBJ2-7 and V is TRBV6-5, with 7 bases identical to TRBD2. V trimming: 2 bases; J trimming: 7 bases; junction bases outside the gene matches: 8. This CDR3 spans 14 amino acids. Germline V gene lookup returns CDR1 MNHEY and CDR2 SVGAGI. The chain's CDR3 is CASSYVAGAREQYF. The CDR3 bases are TGTGCCAGCAGTTACGTAGCGGGTGCCAGGGAGCAGTACTTC.

This clone has only one observation. This chain uses TRBV3-1 (or the pseudogene TRBV3-2) with TRBJ1-2; the D is unclear. The CDR3 consists of 14 residues. V shed 2 bases and J shed 5 bases, with 12 bases lying between them. The germline V gene has CDR1 LGHDT and CDR2 YNNKEL (reference sequence). In DNA form, the CDR3 reads TGTGCCAGCAGCCAAAATGAGGTGCTATATGGCTACACCTTC. It translates to CASSQNEVLYGYTF.

The chain employs TRBV10-2 and TRBJ2-7, with TRBD1 as a possible D gene (5 bases). Trimming removed 2 bases from V and 4 bases from J, with 15 bases in between. The germline gives CDR1 WSHSY, CDR2 SAAADI. This CDR3 region has 15 residues. Here the CDR3 DNA reads TGCGCCAGCAGTGAGCTAGGGGCCCAAGGTTACGAGCAGTACTTC. Its protein is CASSELGAQGYEQYF.

The chain has TRBV19 and TRBJ2-7; D not certain. Germline V lookup: CDR1 LNHDA, CDR2 SQIVND (reference sequence). Trimming took off 3 bases at V and 5 bases at J, with 8 bases between the two ends. This CDR3 has 12 amino acids. The CDR3 sequence: CASSISPNEQYF. As DNA, the CDR3 is TGTGCCAGTAGTATTTCCCCCAACGAGCAGTACTTC.

This chain joins TRBV7-8 and TRBJ1-2; 9 bases align to TRBD1. J gave up 7 bases and V 5 bases, and 20 bases lay outside the gene matches. Looked up from germline, CDR1 is SGHVS and CDR2 is FQNEAQ. The CDR3 has 18 residues. The CDR3 loop is CASSEKYAGRQGVRGYTF. The CDR3 DNA reads as TGTGCCAGCAGCGAAAAATACGCCGGTAGACAGGGGGTTCGTGGCTACACCTTC. The variable domain in full, with the rest retrieved from reference TRBV7-8 and TRBJ1-2, is GAGVSQSPRYKVAKRGQDVALRCDPISGHVSLFWYQQALGQGPEFLTYFQNEAQLDKSGLPSDRFFAERPEGSVSTLKIQRTQQEDSAVYLCASSEKYAGRQGVRGYTFGSGTRLTVV.

The V call is TRBV27, the J call TRBJ1-2; 8 bases align to TRBD1. The germline V gene has CDR1 MNHEY and CDR2 SMNVEV (reference sequence). CDR3 length equals 15 residues. The V and J ends lost 5 bases and 5 bases, in that order; junction bases with no gene match: 10. For the CDR3, the DNA is TGTGCCAGCAGTAGAAACTCAGGGGGCGGTTATGGCTACACCTTC. Translated: CASSRNSGGGYGYTF.

This chain links TRBV3-1 (or the pseudogene TRBV3-2) with TRBJ1-5; 9 nucleotides agree with TRBD1. Germline V gene sequence: CDR1 LGHDT, CDR2 YNNKEL (reference sequence). The length of the CDR3 is 14 residues. V dropped 4 bases and J dropped 5; count of bases not matched to a gene: 3. The CDR3 reads CASSPGQGYQPQHF. The CDR3 DNA reads TGTGCCAGCAGCCCAGGACAGGGGTATCAGCCCCAGCATTTT.

The chain recombines TRBV29-1 with TRBJ2-3; no firm D call. Germline V gene sequence: CDR1 SQVTM, CDR2 ANQGSEA. CDR3 length: 12 residues. V was pared by 7 bases and J by 2 bases, with 10 bases between. CDR3 region: CSAAYLTDTQYF. As DNA, the CDR3 is TGCAGCGCGGCCTACCTCACAGATACGCAGTATTTT.

This rearrangement joins TRBV19 to TRBJ1-5, with D possibly matching TRBD1 (5 bases). The germline gives CDR1 LNHDA, CDR2 SQIVND (reference sequence). This CDR3 is built from 16 residues. Trimming shortened V by 3 bases and J by 0 bases, and 12 bases separated the two germline ends. CDR3 bases: TGTGCCAGTAGTATCCCCAGACAGAATAGCAATCAGCCCCAGCATTTT. Translated: CASSIPRQNSNQPQHF. The variable domain in full, completed from reference TRBV19 and TRBJ1-5, reads DGGITQSPKYLFRKEGQNVTLSCEQNLNHDAMYWYRQDPGQGLRLIYYSQIVNDFQKGDIAEGYSVSREKKESFPLTVTSAQKNPTAFYLCASSIPRQNSNQPQHFGDGTRLSIL.

This clone was recorded only once. The chain couples TRBV30 to TRBJ2-7; perhaps TRBD2 as D (6 bases). Trimming cost V 5 bases and J 2 bases, with 16 bases left between them. Germline V CDR1 and CDR2: GTSNPN, SVGIG (reference sequence). The CDR3 contains 14 residues. Here the CDR3 DNA reads TGTGCCTGGCGGGGGAGAGGGGTAGCCTACGAGCAGTACTTC. Translation: CAWRGRGVAYEQYF.

The chain uses TRBV7-2 and TRBJ2-5; TRBD2 aligns across 14 bases. Germline loops: CDR1 SGHTA, CDR2 FQGNSA. The CDR3 length is 16 residues. V gave up 5 bases and J gave up 5 bases; unmatched junction bases: 7. The CDR3 DNA is TGTGCCAGCAGCAAAGGGACTAGCGGGAGTAGGGAGACCCAGTACTTC. Translation: CASSKGTSGSRETQYF.

The table lists this clone with a count of one. The chain recombines TRBV27 with TRBJ2-7; 12 nucleotides align to TRBD1. The CDR3 is made up of 15 amino acids. Germline CDR1 is MNHEY and CDR2 is SMNVEV (reference sequence). The junction had 6 bases not matched to a gene; V was cut back by 5 bases and J by 4 bases. This CDR3 reads CASSLGTGGRYEQYF. The CDR3 bases are TGTGCCAGCAGTCTAGGGACAGGGGGCAGGTACGAGCAGTACTTC.

The chain carries TRBV29-1 and TRBJ1-2, with 8 bases lining up with TRBD1. The CDR3 has 14 amino acids. Germline CDR1 is SQVTM and CDR2 is ANQGSEA. With 6 bases clipped from V and 6 bases from J, the junction kept 12 bases outside the gene matches. The CDR3 here is CSVAPTGEKDGYTF. The CDR3 DNA reads as TGCAGCGTGGCCCCGACAGGGGAAAAGGATGGCTACACCTTC. Together with reference TRBV29-1 and TRBJ1-2, the CDR3 gives the full variable domain: SAVISQKPSRDICQRGTSLTIQCQVDSQVTMMFWYRQQPGQSLTLIATANQGSEATYESGFVIDKFPISRPNLTFSTLTVSNMSPEDSSIYLCSVAPTGEKDGYTFGSGTRLTVV.

This clone showed up just a few times. This rearrangement joins TRBV5-4 to TRBJ1-2, with D perhaps TRBD1 (6 bases). This CDR3 region has 12 residues. Looked up from germline, CDR1 is SGHNT and CDR2 is YYREEE (reference sequence). Trimming left V 0 bases short and J 8 bases short, with 8 bases between. The CDR3 DNA reads TGTGCCAGCAGCTTGGACAGGGAGGGCTACACCTTC. Protein product: CASSLDREGYTF.